The TCR beta chain described here comes from a study of radiotherapy plus CTLA-4 blockade in lung cancer. Findings of the study overall: In blood, after radiotherapy plus ipilimumab, tumor-derived TCR clones expanded. Early blood T cell clone dynamics reportedly forecast response best, with interferon-beta.

The CDR3 consists of 11 residues. Trimming left V 8 bases short and J 8 bases short, with 10 bases between. The germline gives CDR1 SNHLY, CDR2 FYNNEI. Clones were read by immunoSEQ multiplex PCR, and TCRdb kept only the in-frame ones, dropping some. Of roughly 39,000 clones detected, over 65% appear once; the ten largest clones hold 8% to 9%. Of note for this clone: Its antigen is still unknown.

The chain recombines TRBV2 with TRBJ2-4, with no clear D. The specimen was peripheral blood, collected from a patient treated with radiotherapy plus ipilimumab. This clonotype was obtained from a human donor with non-small cell lung cancer who had stable disease on radiotherapy plus ipilimumab. The CDR3 DNA sequence: TGTGCCAGCGGCGCTCGGGACATTCAGTACTTC. The encoded protein is CASGARDIQYF.